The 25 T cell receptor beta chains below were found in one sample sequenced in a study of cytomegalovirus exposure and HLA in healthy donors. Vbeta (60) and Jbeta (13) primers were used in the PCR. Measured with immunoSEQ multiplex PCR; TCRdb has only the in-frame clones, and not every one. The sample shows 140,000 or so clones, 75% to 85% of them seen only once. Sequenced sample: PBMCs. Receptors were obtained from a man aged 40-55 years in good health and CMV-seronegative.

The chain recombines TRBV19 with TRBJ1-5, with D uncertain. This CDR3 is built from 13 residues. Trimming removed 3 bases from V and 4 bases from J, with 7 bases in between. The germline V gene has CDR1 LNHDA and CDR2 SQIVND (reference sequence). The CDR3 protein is CASSITSNQPQHF. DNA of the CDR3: TGTGCCAGTAGTATTACCAGTAATCAGCCCCAGCATTTT.

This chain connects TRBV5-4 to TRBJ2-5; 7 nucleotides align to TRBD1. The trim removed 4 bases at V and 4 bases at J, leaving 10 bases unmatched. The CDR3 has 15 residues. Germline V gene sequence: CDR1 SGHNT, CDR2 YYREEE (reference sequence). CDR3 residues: CASSGGQSGRETQYF. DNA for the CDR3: TGTGCCAGCAGCGGGGGACAGTCTGGGCGAGAGACCCAGTACTTC.

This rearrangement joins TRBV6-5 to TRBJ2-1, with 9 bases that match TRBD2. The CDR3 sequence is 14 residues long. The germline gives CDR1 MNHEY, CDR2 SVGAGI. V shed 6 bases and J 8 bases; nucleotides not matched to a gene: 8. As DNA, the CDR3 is TGTGCCAGCAGAGATAGCGGGGGCAGCGATGAGCAGTTCTTC. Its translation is CASRDSGGSDEQFF.

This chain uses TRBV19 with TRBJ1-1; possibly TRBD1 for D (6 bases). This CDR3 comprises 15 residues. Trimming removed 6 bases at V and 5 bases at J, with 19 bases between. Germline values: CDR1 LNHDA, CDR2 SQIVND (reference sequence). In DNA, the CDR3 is TGTGCCAGTAGCCCCCCGAGAGTAAGGGGGACTGAAGCTTTCTTT. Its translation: CASSPPRVRGTEAFF.

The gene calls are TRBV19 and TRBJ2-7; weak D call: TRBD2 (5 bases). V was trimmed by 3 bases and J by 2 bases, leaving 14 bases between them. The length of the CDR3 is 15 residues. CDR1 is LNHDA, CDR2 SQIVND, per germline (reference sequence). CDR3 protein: CASSIGPSSAYEQYF. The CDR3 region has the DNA TGTGCCAGTAGTATCGGGCCTAGCTCTGCCTACGAGCAGTACTTC.

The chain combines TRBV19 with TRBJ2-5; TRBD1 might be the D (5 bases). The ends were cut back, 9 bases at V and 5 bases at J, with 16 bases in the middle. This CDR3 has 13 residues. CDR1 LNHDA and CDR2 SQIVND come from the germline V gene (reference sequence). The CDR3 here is CASASDSLETQYF. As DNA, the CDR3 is TGTGCCAGCGCCTCCGACAGCCTCGAGACCCAGTACTTC.

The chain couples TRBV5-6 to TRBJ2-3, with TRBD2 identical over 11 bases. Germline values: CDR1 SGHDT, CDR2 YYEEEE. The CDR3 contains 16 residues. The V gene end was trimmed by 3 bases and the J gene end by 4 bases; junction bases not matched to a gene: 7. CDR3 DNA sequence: TGTGCCAGCAGCTACTACTTTAGCGGGGGGGCAGATACGCAGTATTTT. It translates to CASSYYFSGGADTQYF.

The CDR3 region is CASSPPADRGSNQPQHF. Written as DNA, the CDR3 is TGTGCCAGCAGTCCCCCGGCCGACAGGGGAAGCAATCAGCCCCAGCATTTT. V is TRBV28 and J is TRBJ1-5, with 8 nucleotides matching TRBD1. This CDR3 spans 17 amino acids. Trimming removed 5 bases from V and 1 base from J; junction bases left unmatched: 10. The V gene's germline CDR1 is MDHEN and CDR2 SYDVKM.

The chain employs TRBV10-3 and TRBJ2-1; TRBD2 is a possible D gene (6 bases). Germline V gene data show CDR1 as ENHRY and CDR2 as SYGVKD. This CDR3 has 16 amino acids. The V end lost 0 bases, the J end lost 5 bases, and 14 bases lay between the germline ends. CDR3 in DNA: TGTGCCATCAGTGAGTCTGAGACGGGGGTGGACAATGAGCAGTTCTTC. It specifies CAISESETGVDNEQFF.

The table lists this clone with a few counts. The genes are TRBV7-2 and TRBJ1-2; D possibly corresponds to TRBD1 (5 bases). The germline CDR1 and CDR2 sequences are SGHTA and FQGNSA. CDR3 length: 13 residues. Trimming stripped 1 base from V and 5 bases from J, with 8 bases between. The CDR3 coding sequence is TGTGCCAGCAGCTTAGGACAGCAGTATGGCTACACCTTC. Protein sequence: CASSLGQQYGYTF.

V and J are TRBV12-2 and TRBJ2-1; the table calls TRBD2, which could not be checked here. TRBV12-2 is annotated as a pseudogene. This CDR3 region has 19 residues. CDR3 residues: CASRSRLAGGLNSYNEQFF. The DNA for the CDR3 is TGTGCAAGTCGCTCCCGACTAGCGGGGGGCCTAAACTCCTACAATGAGCAGTTCTTC.

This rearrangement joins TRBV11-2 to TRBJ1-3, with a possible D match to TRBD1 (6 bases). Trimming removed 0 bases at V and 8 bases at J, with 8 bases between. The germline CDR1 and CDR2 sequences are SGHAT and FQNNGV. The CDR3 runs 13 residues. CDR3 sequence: CASSLDRGHTIYF. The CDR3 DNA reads TGTGCCAGCAGCTTAGACAGGGGCCACACCATATATTTT.

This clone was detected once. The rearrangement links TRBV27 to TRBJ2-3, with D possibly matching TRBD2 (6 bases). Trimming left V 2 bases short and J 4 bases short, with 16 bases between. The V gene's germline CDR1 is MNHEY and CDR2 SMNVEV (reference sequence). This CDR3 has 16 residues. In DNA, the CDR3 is TGTGCCAGCAGTTTACGCCTAGCAGGAGGGGCAGATACGCAGTATTTT. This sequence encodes CASSLRLAGGADTQYF.

The CDR3 region is CASSQLGDEQFF. The CDR3 bases are TGCGCCAGCAGCCAACTAGGGGATGAGCAGTTCTTC. The rearrangement uses TRBV4-1 and TRBJ2-1; TRBD1 is a possible D gene (5 bases). V was shortened by 2 bases and J by 8 bases, with 7 bases between the two germline ends. Germline CDR1 MGHRA, CDR2 YSYEKL. CDR3 length equals 12 residues.

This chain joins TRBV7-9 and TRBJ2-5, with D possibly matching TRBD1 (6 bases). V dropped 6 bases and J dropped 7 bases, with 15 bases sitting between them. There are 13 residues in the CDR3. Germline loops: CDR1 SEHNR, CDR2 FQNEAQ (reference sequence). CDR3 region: CASSYQGSGTQYF. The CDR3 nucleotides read TGTGCCAGCAGTTATCAGGGGTCGGGGACCCAGTACTTC. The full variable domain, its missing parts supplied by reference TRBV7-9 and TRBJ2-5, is DTGVSQNPRHKITKRGQNVTFRCDPISEHNRLYWYRQTLGQGPEFLTYFQNEAQLEKSRLLSDRFSAERPKGSFSTLEIQRTEQGDSAMYLCASSYQGSGTQYFGPGTRLLVL.

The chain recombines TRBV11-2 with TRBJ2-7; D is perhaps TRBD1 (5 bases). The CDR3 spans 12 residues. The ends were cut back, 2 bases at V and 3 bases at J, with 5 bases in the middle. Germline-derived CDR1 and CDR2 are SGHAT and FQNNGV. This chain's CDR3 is CASSLRGYEQYF. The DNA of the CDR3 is TGTGCCAGCAGCTTAAGGGGCTACGAGCAGTACTTC.

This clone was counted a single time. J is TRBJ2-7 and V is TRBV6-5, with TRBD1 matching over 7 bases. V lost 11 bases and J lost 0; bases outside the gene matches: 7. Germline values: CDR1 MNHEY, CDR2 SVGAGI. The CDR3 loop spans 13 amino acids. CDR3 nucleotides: TGTGCCGGAAAGGACAGGTTCTCCTACGAGCAGTACTTC. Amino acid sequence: CAGKDRFSYEQYF.

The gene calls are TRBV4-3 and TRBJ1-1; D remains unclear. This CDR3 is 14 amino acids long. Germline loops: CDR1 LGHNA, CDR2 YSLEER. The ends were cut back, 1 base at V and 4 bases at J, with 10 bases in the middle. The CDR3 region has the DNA TGCGCCAGCAGCCAAGGCAACCTAATCACTGAAGCTTTCTTT. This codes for CASSQGNLITEAFF.

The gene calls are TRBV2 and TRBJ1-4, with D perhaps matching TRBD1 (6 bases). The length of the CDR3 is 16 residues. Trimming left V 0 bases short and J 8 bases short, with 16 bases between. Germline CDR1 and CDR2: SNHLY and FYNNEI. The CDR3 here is CASSEAPGASGEKLFF. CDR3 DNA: TGTGCCAGCAGTGAAGCACCAGGGGCGTCTGGGGAAAAACTGTTTTTT.

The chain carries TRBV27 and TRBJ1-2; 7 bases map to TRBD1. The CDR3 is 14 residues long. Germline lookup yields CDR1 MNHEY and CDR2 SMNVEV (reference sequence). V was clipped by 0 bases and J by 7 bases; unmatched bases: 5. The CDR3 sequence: CASSLSRGTSGYTF. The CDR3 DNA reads TGTGCCAGCAGTTTATCCAGGGGGACGTCTGGCTACACCTTC.

In DNA form, the CDR3 reads TGTGCCAGCTCACATCGGGGAGTCCCACTGGAGAGTAACTATGGCTACACCTTC. Residues: CASSHRGVPLESNYGYTF. V usage is TRBV18 and J usage is TRBJ1-2; D not resolved. V dropped 4 bases and J dropped 1 base, with 22 bases sitting between them. CDR1 is KGHSH and CDR2 is LQKENI in the germline V gene. CDR3 length: 18 amino acids.

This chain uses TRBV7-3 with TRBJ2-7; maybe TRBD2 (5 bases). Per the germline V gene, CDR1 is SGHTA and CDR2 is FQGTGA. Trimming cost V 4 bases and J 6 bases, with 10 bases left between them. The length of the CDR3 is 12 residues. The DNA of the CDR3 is TGTGCCAGCAGCTCCGACGCGGGCGAGCAGTACTTC. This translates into CASSSDAGEQYF.

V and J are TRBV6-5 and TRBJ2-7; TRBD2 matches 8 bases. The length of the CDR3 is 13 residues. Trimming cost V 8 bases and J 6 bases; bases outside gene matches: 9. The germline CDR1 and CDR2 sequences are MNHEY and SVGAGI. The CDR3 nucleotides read TGTGCCAGCTTCGGACTAGCATTTTTCGAGCAGTACTTC. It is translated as CASFGLAFFEQYF.

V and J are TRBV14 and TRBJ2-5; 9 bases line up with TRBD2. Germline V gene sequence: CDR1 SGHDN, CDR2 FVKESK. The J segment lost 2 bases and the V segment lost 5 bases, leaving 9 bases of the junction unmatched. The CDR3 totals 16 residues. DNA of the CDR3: TGTGCCAGCAGCGGCGGCGCCCTAGCGGGGCAAGAGACCCAGTACTTC. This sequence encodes CASSGGALAGQETQYF.

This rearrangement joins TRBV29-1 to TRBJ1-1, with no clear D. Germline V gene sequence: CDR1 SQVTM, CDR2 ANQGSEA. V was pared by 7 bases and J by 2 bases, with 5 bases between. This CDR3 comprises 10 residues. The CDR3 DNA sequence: TGCAGCGCTACTAACACTGAAGCTTTCTTT. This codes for CSATNTEAFF.